This T cell receptor beta chain was sequenced for a study of blood T cell repertoires in COVID-19. Germline V gene data show CDR1 as LGHNA and CDR2 as YNFKEQ. The J segment lost 5 bases and the V segment lost 3 bases, leaving 7 bases of the junction unmatched. The CDR3 has 15 residues. Using immunoSEQ multiplex PCR, the repertoire was profiled, and TCRdb retains in-frame clones only, with some absent. The sample has roughly 200,000 clones, approximately 80% seen once; the top ten hold around 26%. The rearrangement joins TRBV4-2 to TRBJ2-3; TRBD2 matches 8 bases. The sequencing input was peripheral blood. The clonotype originates from a man aged 35 to 55 with acute or convalescent COVID-19. The CDR3: CASSQAGTRVDTQYF. CDR3 DNA sequence: TGTGCCAGCAGCCAGGCCGGGACTAGGGTAGATACGCAGTATTTT.